Listed here are 12 T cell receptor beta chains from one sample, sequenced in a study of blood T cell repertoires in COVID-19. Sequenced by immunoSEQ multiplex PCR; TCRdb stores in-frame clones only, minus some. The sample lists fewer than 350,000 clones, 80% to 90% seen once, with roughly a tenth in the top ten. The specimen sequenced was peripheral blood. The receptors stem from a man younger than 45 with COVID-19, enrolled during active disease.

The chain's CDR3 is CASSLLQGQPQHF. For the CDR3, the DNA is TGTGCCAGCAGCTTATTACAGGGGCAGCCCCAGCATTTT. The chain carries TRBV7-3 and TRBJ1-5; 7 positions agree with TRBD1. The germline gives CDR1 SGHTA, CDR2 FQGTGA. This CDR3 has 13 amino acids. V was clipped by 2 bases and J by 7 bases; unmatched bases: 2.

This clone was observed once. V and J are TRBV13 and TRBJ1-2; the D gene is possibly TRBD1 (5 bases). Looked up from germline, CDR1 is PRHDT and CDR2 is FYEKMQ (reference sequence). Trimming took off 1 base at V and 3 bases at J, with 6 bases between the two ends. The CDR3 consists of 13 residues. The CDR3 is CASSLEGDYGYTF. CDR3 coding DNA: TGTGCCAGCAGCTTAGAAGGGGACTATGGCTACACCTTC.

The genes are TRBV28 and TRBJ2-1; possible D gene TRBD1, 7 bases. The CDR3 runs to 20 residues. Germline assignment: CDR1 MDHEN and CDR2 SYDVKM. The V and J ends lost 4 bases and 5 bases respectively, with 30 bases between them. CDR3 coding DNA: TGTGCCAGCAGTTCACTCACCTTTGGTTTCAGGGGGGTACTTAACAATGAGCAGTTCTTC. This encodes CASSSLTFGFRGVLNNEQFF.

The gene calls are TRBV7-2 and TRBJ2-5, with 7 bases that match TRBD2. The CDR3 runs to 17 residues. CDR1 and CDR2 (germline): SGHTA, FQGNSA. The V segment lost 2 bases and the J segment 1 base; nucleotides outside the gene matches: 10. The CDR3 region is CASSLMAPSGPQETQYF. DNA for the CDR3: TGTGCCAGCAGCTTAATGGCCCCTAGCGGACCCCAAGAGACCCAGTACTTC.

The chain couples TRBV5-6 to TRBJ1-5; 8 bases align to TRBD1. The germline V gene has CDR1 SGHDT and CDR2 YYEEEE. There are 15 residues in the CDR3. Losses at the gene ends were 4 bases for V and 4 bases for J; bases not matched to a gene: 7. CDR3 sequence: CASSLLGQENQPQHF. CDR3 nucleotides: TGTGCCAGCAGCCTCTTGGGACAGGAGAATCAGCCCCAGCATTTT. Using reference TRBV5-6 and TRBJ1-5 for the parts outside the CDR3, the full variable domain is DAGVTQSPTHLIKTRGQQVTLRCSPKSGHDTVSWYQQALGQGPQFIFQYYEEEERQRGNFPDRFSGHQFPNYSSELNVNALLLGDSALYLCASSLLGQENQPQHFGDGTRLSIL.

This clone was counted between two and nine times. The chain carries TRBV11-3 and TRBJ2-2; 11 nucleotides match TRBD2. The CDR3 consists of 16 residues. V gave up 4 bases and J gave up 5 bases; unmatched junction bases: 6. The V gene's germline CDR1 is SGHNT and CDR2 YENEEA. This CDR3 is CASSSGLAGRTGELFF. The DNA of the CDR3 is TGTGCCAGCAGCTCAGGACTAGCGGGTCGTACCGGGGAGCTGTTTTTT.

The V call is TRBV6-5, the J call TRBJ2-3, with 10 bases identical to TRBD1. J lost 2 bases, V lost 5 bases, and 4 bases had no gene match. CDR3 length: 15 residues. Germline assignment: CDR1 MNHEY and CDR2 SVGAGI. The CDR3 DNA reads TGTGCCAGCAGTCCCGGGACAGGGGACACAGATACGCAGTATTTT. It specifies CASSPGTGDTDTQYF.

The CDR3 nucleotides are TGTGCCACCGCCGGACAGATGGGGACAGATACGCAGTATTTT. Protein product: CATAGQMGTDTQYF. The V call is TRBV24-1, the J call TRBJ2-3, with D possibly being TRBD1 (6 bases). This CDR3 has 14 residues. Germline values: CDR1 KGHDR, CDR2 SFDVKD. V lost 9 bases and J lost 3, with 15 bases in between.

V and J are TRBV28 and TRBJ2-3, with 7 bases aligning to TRBD2. CDR3 length: 14 residues. From germline, CDR1 is MDHEN and CDR2 SYDVKM. V lost 7 bases, J lost 5 bases, and 9 bases stayed unmatched. In DNA form, the CDR3 reads TGTGCCAGCATCCCGGGAGGAGTTCAAGATACGCAGTATTTT. It yields the protein CASIPGGVQDTQYF.

The V call is TRBV6-2 or TRBV6-3, the J call TRBJ1-1; D possibly corresponds to TRBD1 (5 bases). V lost 4 bases to trimming and J lost 7 bases, with 19 bases between them. The germline V gene encodes CDR1 MNHEY and CDR2 SVGEGT. The CDR3 spans 15 residues. CDR3 nucleotide sequence: TGTGCCAGCAGTTTCAAAGGGGCAGACGTGGGTGAAGCTTTCTTT. It codes for CASSFKGADVGEAFF.

J is TRBJ1-6 and V is TRBV7-6; TRBD1 agrees at 9 bases. The V segment lost 5 bases and the J segment 0 bases; nucleotides outside the gene matches: 5. This CDR3 contains 17 residues. Looked up from germline, CDR1 is SGHVS and CDR2 is FNYEAQ. CDR3 sequence (DNA): TGTGCCAGCAGCCTGACAGGGGGAGGCTCCTATAATTCACCCCTCCACTTT. This codes for CASSLTGGGSYNSPLHF.

This clone came up a few times. This same CDR3 is encoded by further DNA sequences in the sample. V and J are TRBV9 and TRBJ2-3, with 7 nucleotides matching TRBD2. The CDR3 consists of 14 residues. J lost 4 bases, V lost 0 bases, and 2 bases had no gene match. CDR1 is SGDLS, CDR2 YYNGEE, per germline. In nucleotides, the CDR3 is TGTGCCAGCAGCGTAGCGGGGGGTCCAGATACGCAGTATTTT. Amino acids: CASSVAGGPDTQYF.